This TCR beta chain appears in the sequencing data of a study of T cell responses to AZD1222 COVID-19 vaccine. Study background: Both about-4-week and about-12-week second-dose recipients were combined.

Sequenced by immunoSEQ multiplex PCR; TCRdb stores in-frame clones only, minus some. The data contain approximately 110,000 clones, around 90% of them singletons. V gave up 1 base and J gave up 4 bases, with 12 bases separating them. The CDR3 has 15 residues. CDR1 and CDR2 from the germline V gene are SGHDT and YYEEEE. The rearrangement uses TRBV5-6 and TRBJ2-1; D remains ambiguous. This TCR was recovered from an adult in good health. The sample was peripheral blood, taken on day 0 of AZD1222 vaccination. CDR3 loop: CASSLQSLGYNEQFF. The CDR3 nucleotides read TGTGCCAGCAGCTTGCAGTCTCTGGGGTACAATGAGCAGTTCTTC.